This TCR beta chain was sequenced in a study of T cells in Graves' hyperthyroidism and ophthalmopathy. General study results and limits: Ophthalmopathy could be told apart from stable hyperthyroidism with a 13 V-J model. Most thyroid-expanded clonotypes above 0.001 were also found in blood.

J gave up 2 bases and V 6 bases, and 3 bases lay outside the gene matches. The V gene's germline CDR1 is SNHLY and CDR2 FYNNEI. CDR3 length equals 15 residues. In its sample, this clonotype was seen a few times. The antigen is not known. The investigators amplified TCR beta CDR3 regions from RNA transcripts. HTBI primers drove first-round RT-PCR of the TCR CDR3. TCRdb recomputed calls from the multiplex PCR reads with MiXCR, one row per CDR3 protein. The sample has hundreds of thousands of distinct CDR3 sequences; less than 25% are singletons. The J gene is TRBJ2-7, the V gene TRBV2; 14 nucleotides align to TRBD2. Material: blood. This clonotype originated in a man aged 25-45 years with Graves' ophthalmopathy. The CDR3 loop is CASRAGLAGAYEQYF. CDR3 nucleotide sequence: TGTGCCAGCAGAGCGGGACTAGCGGGAGCCTACGAGCAGTACTTC.